This T cell receptor (beta chain) stems from a study of blood T cell repertoires in COVID-19. Overall study context: Sample material is recorded as cDNA or gDNA derived from T cells, B-cell-depleted T cells, or PBMCs.

Categorization into cohorts depended on clinical history that participants reported. The protocol was immunoSEQ multiplex PCR, while the TCRdb copy is restricted to in-frame clones and leaves out a portion. The sample includes about 160,000 clones, 81% of them seen just once. V lost 3 bases to trimming and J lost 8 bases, with 16 bases between them. CDR3 length: 14 amino acids. CDR1 and CDR2 (germline): SNHLY, FYNNEI. This chain uses TRBV2 with TRBJ1-2, with D possibly TRBD1 on 5 matching bases. This clonotype originated in a woman between 40 and 50 years old with acute COVID-19. The material sequenced was PBMCs or T cells enriched from blood (not recorded which). The CDR3 protein is CASSEAGWIGGYTF. The CDR3 nucleotides are TGTGCCAGCAGTGAGGCAGGGTGGATAGGAGGCTACACCTTC. Based on the CDR3 plus reference TRBV2 and TRBJ1-2, the full variable domain is EPEVTQTPSHQVTQMGQEVILRCVPISNHLYFYWYRQILGQKVEFLVSFYNNEISEKSEIFDDQFSVERPDGSNFTLKIRSTKLEDSAMYFCASSEAGWIGGYTFGSGTRLTVV.